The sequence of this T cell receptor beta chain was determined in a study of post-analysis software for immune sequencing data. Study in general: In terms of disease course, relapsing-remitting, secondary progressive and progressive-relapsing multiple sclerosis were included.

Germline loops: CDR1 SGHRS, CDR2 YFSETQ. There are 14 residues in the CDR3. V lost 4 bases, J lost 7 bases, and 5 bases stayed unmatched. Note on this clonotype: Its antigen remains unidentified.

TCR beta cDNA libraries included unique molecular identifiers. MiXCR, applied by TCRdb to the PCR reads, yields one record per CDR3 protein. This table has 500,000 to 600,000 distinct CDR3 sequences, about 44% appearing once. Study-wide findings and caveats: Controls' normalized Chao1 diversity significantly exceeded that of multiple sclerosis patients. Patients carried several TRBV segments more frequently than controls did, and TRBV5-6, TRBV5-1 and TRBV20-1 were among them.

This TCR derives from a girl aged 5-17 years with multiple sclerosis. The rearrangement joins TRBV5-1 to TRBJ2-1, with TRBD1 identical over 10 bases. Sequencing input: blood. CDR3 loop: CASSAGQGRNEQFF. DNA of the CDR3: TGCGCCAGCAGCGCGGGACAGGGGAGGAATGAGCAGTTCTTC.